These 16 T cell receptor beta chains came from one sample sequenced in a study of cytomegalovirus exposure and HLA in healthy donors. 60 Vbeta and 13 Jbeta primers were used in PCR. Sequencing used immunoSEQ multiplex PCR; TCRdb keeps in-frame clones, though not all of them. The profile shows roughly 110,000 clones, roughly four fifths of them singletons. The specimen was PBMCs. These TCRs come from a man aged 50 or older in good health and CMV-seronegative.

This clone showed up just a few times. The chain carries TRBV18 and TRBJ2-1, with no clear D. From germline, CDR1 is KGHSH and CDR2 LQKENI. This CDR3 region has 16 residues. V lost 6 bases and J lost 2, with 17 bases in between. CDR3: CASSLPESQAYNEQFF. The CDR3 nucleotides are TGTGCCAGCTCTCTCCCCGAATCACAAGCCTACAATGAGCAGTTCTTC.

The chain combines TRBV13 with TRBJ1-1; TRBD1 matches at 8 bases. The CDR3 is made up of 15 amino acids. Germline trimming cut 5 bases from V and 3 bases from J; bases unmatched to any gene: 8. Germline loops: CDR1 PRHDT, CDR2 FYEKMQ (reference sequence). The CDR3 nucleotides read TGTGCCAGCAGCCCGAAGACAGGGGAAGACACTGAAGCTTTCTTT. This encodes CASSPKTGEDTEAFF.

The V call is TRBV27, the J call TRBJ2-1; TRBD1 matches at 11 bases. CDR3 length: 20 amino acids. CDR1 and CDR2 from the germline V gene are MNHEY and SMNVEV (reference sequence). The V gene end was trimmed by 8 bases and the J gene end by 2 bases; junction bases not matched to a gene: 20. CDR3 sequence (DNA): TGTGCCAGCCTAAAGTTTCGGCGGGACAGGGGGGTCCGGCCCTACAATGAGCAGTTCTTC. Protein sequence: CASLKFRRDRGVRPYNEQFF.

The rearrangement joins TRBV2 to TRBJ1-3; TRBD1 is a possible D gene (5 bases). The CDR3 sequence is 14 residues long. Germline V CDR1 and CDR2: SNHLY, FYNNEI. Trimming removed 0 bases at V and 8 bases at J, with 11 bases between. In DNA, the CDR3 is TGTGCCAGCAGTGAAGCGCGGGGGGGGGACACCATATATTTT. It encodes CASSEARGGDTIYF.

The chain recombines TRBV30 with TRBJ1-5; D ambiguous. Germline CDR1 reads GTSNPN; CDR2 reads SVGIG (reference sequence). CDR3 length: 11 residues. The V end was cut by 5 bases, the J end by 7 bases, with 9 bases between. The DNA for the CDR3 is TGTGCCTGGGGGCGACAACAGCCCCAGCATTTT. As protein: CAWGRQQPQHF.

The rearrangement uses TRBV5-1 and TRBJ2-1; D call uncertain. Germline CDR1 and CDR2: SGHRS and YFSETQ. This CDR3 region has 15 residues. The V and J ends lost 4 bases and 7 bases respectively, with 18 bases between them. The CDR3 loop is CASSETQTRRNEQFF. The CDR3, as DNA: TGCGCCAGCAGCGAGACCCAGACCAGGCGTAATGAGCAGTTCTTC.

The chain uses TRBV6-1 and TRBJ2-7; D might be TRBD1 (5 bases). Germline assignment: CDR1 MNHNS and CDR2 SASEGT. Trimming left V 6 bases short and J 8 bases short, with 17 bases between. The CDR3 consists of 13 residues. CDR3 coding DNA: TGTGCCAGCAGCCTACAAGGGGCCTCTCAGCAGTACGTC. Amino acid sequence: CASSLQGASQQYV.

V usage is TRBV10-1 and J usage is TRBJ1-2; 7 positions match TRBD1. With V trimmed by 6 bases and J by 4 bases, 11 bases remained unmatched. This CDR3 has 15 amino acids. CDR1 WNHNN and CDR2 SYGVQD come from the germline V gene (reference sequence). Here the CDR3 reads CASREMDRPFYGYTF. DNA of the CDR3: TGCGCCAGCAGAGAGATGGACAGGCCCTTCTATGGCTACACCTTC.

This clone has just a few counts. The gene calls are TRBV7-9 and TRBJ2-1; 10 bases map to TRBD2. The CDR3 runs to 15 residues. Germline V gene data show CDR1 as SEHNR and CDR2 as FQNEAQ (reference sequence). V was pared by 1 base and J by 9 bases, with 6 bases of the junction left unmatched. The CDR3 spells CASSLDSGGRGEQFF. Written as DNA, the CDR3 is TGTGCCAGCAGCTTAGATAGCGGGGGGCGGGGTGAGCAGTTCTTC.

The chain recombines TRBV5-1 with TRBJ2-2, with D unclear. The CDR3 has 13 residues. Trimming took off 7 bases at V and 0 bases at J, with 7 bases between the two ends. CDR1 is SGHRS and CDR2 is YFSETQ in the germline V gene. The CDR3 sequence is CASGEANTGELFF. The CDR3 DNA reads TGCGCCAGCGGAGAGGCGAACACCGGGGAGCTGTTTTTT.

This chain connects TRBV7-9 to TRBJ1-5; D not certain. The germline CDR1 and CDR2 sequences are SEHNR and FQNEAQ (reference sequence). The CDR3 sequence is 15 residues long. Trimming took 2 bases from V and 2 from J, leaving 10 bases between them. DNA of the CDR3: TGTGCCAGCAGCTTAAGCGGAGACCGCAATCAGCCCCAGCATTTT. Its protein is CASSLSGDRNQPQHF.

V is TRBV10-2 and J is TRBJ2-2, with D perhaps TRBD2 (6 bases). The V end lost 6 bases, the J end lost 5 bases, and 10 bases lay between the germline ends. The CDR3 has 13 amino acids. The V gene's germline CDR1 is WSHSY and CDR2 SAAADI. In DNA, the CDR3 is TGCGCCAGCAGAGGGACTGTTACCGGGGAGCTGTTTTTT. Its protein product is CASRGTVTGELFF.

The V call is TRBV4-2, the J call TRBJ2-1; TRBD2 matches 8 bases. Germline trimming cut 0 bases from V and 4 bases from J; bases unmatched to any gene: 11. The CDR3 spans 18 residues. The germline CDR1 and CDR2 sequences are LGHNA and YNFKEQ. The CDR3 reads CASSQENSGGASYNEQFF. The CDR3 DNA follows: TGTGCCAGCAGCCAAGAGAACTCGGGGGGGGCCAGTTACAATGAGCAGTTCTTC.

The V call is TRBV28, the J call TRBJ2-3; D gene ambiguous. CDR3 length equals 14 residues. CDR1 is MDHEN and CDR2 is SYDVKM in the germline V gene. Trimming took 3 bases from V and 0 from J, leaving 7 bases between them. The CDR3 protein is CASSLAVSTDTQYF. The CDR3, as DNA: TGTGCCAGCAGTTTGGCAGTGAGCACAGATACGCAGTATTTT.

V gene TRBV4-1 combines with J gene TRBJ1-2, with D perhaps matching TRBD1 (5 bases). The germline V gene encodes CDR1 MGHRA and CDR2 YSYEKL. The CDR3 covers 13 residues. The V end lost 2 bases, the J end lost 2 bases, and 6 bases lay between the germline ends. The CDR3 nucleotides are TGCGCCAGCAGCCAACGGGGGAACTATGGCTACACCTTC. Its protein product is CASSQRGNYGYTF.

This chain uses TRBV2 with TRBJ2-1; possibly TRBD2 for D (5 bases). CDR3 length: 14 amino acids. Germline CDR1 is SNHLY and CDR2 is FYNNEI. V lost 8 bases and J 5 bases, leaving 16 bases between the germline ends. The chain's CDR3 is CASATTRLNNEQFF. The CDR3 coding sequence is TGTGCCAGCGCGACTACGAGGTTAAACAATGAGCAGTTCTTC.